Sequencing of this T cell receptor (beta chain) was carried out in a study of blood T cell repertoires in COVID-19. Overall study context: PBMCs, B-cell-depleted T cells, or T cells provided the cDNA or gDNA that made up the material.

Self-reported history from a screening survey and questionnaire set each donor's cohort. Authors' processing steps: Researchers report that nucleated cell counts were estimated from reference gene primer amplification. Assay: immunoSEQ multiplex PCR; the TCRdb copy retains only in-frame clones and omits some. D and trimming were read from the DNA, whereas the V and J calls and clone size are those reported in that table. This sample yields 200,000 to 250,000 clones, of which about 86% are seen a single time; about 3.8% belongs to the top ten. V lost 7 bases to trimming and J lost 6 bases; unmatched junction nucleotides: 5. Germline CDR1 reads SGHTA; CDR2 reads FQGNSA. The CDR3 runs 15 residues. Only one count was recorded for this clone.

This TCR derives from a middle-aged woman with acute COVID-19. The V gene is TRBV7-2, the J gene TRBJ2-1, with 14 bases fitting TRBD2. The specimen was PBMCs or T cells enriched from blood (not recorded which). CDR3 coding DNA: TGTGCCAGCACTAGACTAGCGGGGGGGTTCAATGAGCAGTTCTTC. As protein: CASTRLAGGFNEQFF.